The source of this TCR beta chain is a study of cytomegalovirus exposure and HLA in healthy donors. This clone was seen only a few times. Its antigen is undetermined. This CDR3 has 14 residues. Trimming at V came to 3 bases and at J to 5 bases, leaving 4 bases not matched to a gene. CDR1 SGHRS and CDR2 YFSETQ come from the germline V gene. Findings and limits, study-wide: Later analysis demonstrated an association between a missense DCLRE1C variant and TCR beta V- and J-gene trimming. There were several of the most significant clusters that appeared linked to common viral pathogens in a later analysis. In vitro experiments confirmed that three CMV-associated chains were specific for CMV antigens.

60 Vbeta and 13 Jbeta primers were used in PCR. The data were produced by immunoSEQ multiplex PCR, yet TCRdb's version contains in-frame clones alone and is incomplete. This repertoire shows tens of thousands of clones, roughly 71% found once; its top ten account for roughly 23%. The chain joins TRBV5-1 to TRBJ2-5; 10 bases align to TRBD1. Material: PBMCs. The sequence was collected from a man aged 50 to 60 in good health and CMV-seropositive. This CDR3 reads CASSSTGGRETQYF. As DNA, the CDR3 is TGCGCCAGCAGCTCGACAGGGGGCAGGGAGACCCAGTACTTC.